This paragraph reports one T cell receptor beta chain. Antigen specificity is unknown. This specimen comes from a study of identical twins. Study-level results: The more abundant beta clonotypes in cord blood had fewer insertions, and memory repertoires did not show this. Partial confounding of zero-insertion analyses by invariant MAIT and iNKT cells was possible. Twins shared out-of-frame alpha sequences with excess low generation probability.

The CDR3 spans 14 residues. V was cut by 3 bases and J by 4 bases, with 12 bases left in between. Per the germline V gene, CDR1 is MDHEN and CDR2 is SYDVKM. Unique molecular identifiers were present on cDNA, and template switching added a universal primer site. TCRdb fed the 5' RACE reads into MiXCR, producing one record per CDR3 protein. The sample records 1.5 million to 2 million distinct CDR3 sequences, roughly a third being singletons. Sequenced material: cord blood. The TCR sequence derives from a newborn girl in good health. The chain uses TRBV28 and TRBJ1-1; no clear D gene. CDR3 nucleotides: TGTGCCAGCAGTTTGGGTCCCCTGGTCACTGAAGCTTTCTTT. It is translated as CASSLGPLVTEAFF.